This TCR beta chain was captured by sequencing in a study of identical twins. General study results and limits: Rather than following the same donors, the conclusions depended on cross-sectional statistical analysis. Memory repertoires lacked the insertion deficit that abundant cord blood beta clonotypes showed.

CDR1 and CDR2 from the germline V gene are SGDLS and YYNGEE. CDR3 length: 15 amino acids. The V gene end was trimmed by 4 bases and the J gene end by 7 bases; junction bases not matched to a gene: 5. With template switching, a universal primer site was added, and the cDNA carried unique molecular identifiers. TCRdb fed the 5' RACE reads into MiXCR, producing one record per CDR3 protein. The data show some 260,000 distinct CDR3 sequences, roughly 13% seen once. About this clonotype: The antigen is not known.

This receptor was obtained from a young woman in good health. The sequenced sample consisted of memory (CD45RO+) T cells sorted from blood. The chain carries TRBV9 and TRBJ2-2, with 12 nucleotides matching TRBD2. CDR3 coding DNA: TGTGCCAGCAGCCCGCGACTAGCGGGAGACGGGGAGCTGTTTTTT. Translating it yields CASSPRLAGDGELFF.